The 24 T cell receptor beta chains listed next were all sequenced from one sample in a study of blood T cell repertoires in COVID-19. Generated by immunoSEQ multiplex PCR, the TCRdb table keeps only in-frame clones and is missing some. The sample records approximately 300,000 clones, about 89% being singletons. The specimen sequenced was PBMCs or T cells enriched from blood (not recorded which). These receptors all come from a woman aged 25 to 39 who had recovered from COVID-19.

This rearrangement joins TRBV9 to TRBJ1-2; D not resolved. This CDR3 is built from 12 residues. Germline V gene sequence: CDR1 SGDLS, CDR2 YYNGEE. V dropped 7 bases and J dropped 1 base, with 8 bases sitting between them. CDR3 protein: CASGDLNYGYTF. In nucleotides, the CDR3 is TGTGCCAGCGGCGATCTTAACTATGGCTACACCTTC.

The chain couples TRBV6-5 to TRBJ1-2, with D tentatively TRBD1 (6 bases). V was shortened by 0 bases and J by 2 bases, with 7 bases between the two germline ends. Germline CDR1 reads MNHEY; CDR2 reads SVGAGI. CDR3 length equals 14 residues. Here the CDR3 reads CASSYSGGNYGYTF. CDR3 bases: TGTGCCAGCAGTTACTCTGGGGGCAACTATGGCTACACCTTC.

The V gene is TRBV6-5, the J gene TRBJ1-2, with 9 bases lining up with TRBD1. In germline, CDR1 is MNHEY, CDR2 SVGAGI. The CDR3 sequence is 15 residues long. V was pared by 6 bases and J by 7 bases, with 12 bases of the junction left unmatched. CDR3 DNA sequence: TGTGCCAGCAGAAGCGATCGGACAGGGGTCTCTGGCTACACCTTC. This sequence encodes CASRSDRTGVSGYTF.

This chain uses TRBV6-2 or TRBV6-3 with TRBJ1-1, with no clear D. V gave up 3 bases and J gave up 4 bases, with 18 bases separating them. The CDR3 runs 16 residues. Germline lookup yields CDR1 MNHEY and CDR2 SVGEGT. This CDR3 reads CASSYSRDWEGTEAFF. CDR3 in DNA: TGTGCCAGCAGTTATTCCCGAGACTGGGAGGGCACTGAAGCTTTCTTT.

The CDR3 nucleotides are TGTGCCAGCAGCTTTGGGAGGTTCAATGGCTACACCTTC. Protein product: CASSFGRFNGYTF. The chain has TRBV7-8 and TRBJ1-2; no definite D call. This CDR3 spans 13 amino acids. Germline V lookup: CDR1 SGHVS, CDR2 FQNEAQ. Trimming shortened V by 3 bases and J by 6 bases, and 11 bases separated the two germline ends.

The chain employs TRBV4-1 and TRBJ2-7; D is perhaps TRBD1 (5 bases). Germline V gene data show CDR1 as MGHRA and CDR2 as YSYEKL. Between the trimmed V and J ends, which lost 6 bases and 6 bases, there was a span of 18 bases. This CDR3 is built from 14 residues. The CDR3 DNA reads as TGCGCCAGCAGTCCTTATGACAGAACTCTCGAGCAGTACTTC. Its translation is CASSPYDRTLEQYF.

The V call is TRBV7-8, the J call TRBJ2-1, with 8 bases that match TRBD1. CDR1 is SGHVS and CDR2 is FQNEAQ in the germline V gene. The V segment lost 5 bases and the J segment 6 bases; nucleotides outside the gene matches: 9. The CDR3 runs 15 residues. The CDR3 spells CASSPRNRGINEQFF. The CDR3 nucleotides are TGTGCCAGCAGCCCCAGGAACAGGGGGATCAATGAGCAGTTCTTC. The full variable domain, its missing parts supplied by reference TRBV7-8 and TRBJ2-1, is GAGVSQSPRYKVAKRGQDVALRCDPISGHVSLFWYQQALGQGPEFLTYFQNEAQLDKSGLPSDRFFAERPEGSVSTLKIQRTQQEDSAVYLCASSPRNRGINEQFFGPGTRLTVL.

This rearrangement joins TRBV5-1 to TRBJ2-5; 9 bases fit TRBD1. The germline V gene encodes CDR1 SGHRS and CDR2 YFSETQ. After removal of 2 bases from V and 2 bases from J, the junction contained 4 bases not matched to a gene. The CDR3 covers 15 residues. Here the CDR3 DNA reads TGCGCCAGCAGCTTTGGGACAGGGCTACAAGAGACCCAGTACTTC. Its protein is CASSFGTGLQETQYF.

The chain has TRBV4-2 and TRBJ1-2, with no clear D. The CDR3 runs to 14 residues. Trimming removed 0 bases at V and 4 bases at J, with 9 bases between. Germline-derived CDR1 and CDR2 are LGHNA and YNFKEQ. The CDR3 DNA sequence: TGTGCCAGCAGCCAAGATTTCACGGGCTATGGCTACACCTTC. Its protein is CASSQDFTGYGYTF.

V gene TRBV29-1 combines with J gene TRBJ1-2; D not certain. Germline values: CDR1 SQVTM, CDR2 ANQGSEA. The CDR3 has 13 residues. With 4 bases removed from V and 2 bases from J, the gap between germline ends came to 11 bases. This CDR3 is CSVGSRLNYGYTF. In DNA form, the CDR3 reads TGCAGCGTTGGATCCAGGTTGAACTATGGCTACACCTTC.

The rearrangement joins TRBV18 to TRBJ2-2; D is undetermined. Germline CDR1 KGHSH, CDR2 LQKENI. The CDR3 runs 15 residues. The V end lost 4 bases, the J end lost 3 bases, and 12 bases lay between the germline ends. The CDR3, as DNA: TGTGCCAGCTCACAAAACATCGGAGACACCGGGGAGCTGTTTTTT. Protein: CASSQNIGDTGELFF.

This clone was detected only once. The V gene is TRBV20-1, the J gene TRBJ1-2, with TRBD1 matching 9 bases. The V and J ends lost 3 bases and 7 bases, in that order; junction bases with no gene match: 6. The V gene's germline CDR1 is DFQATT and CDR2 SNEGSKA (reference sequence). CDR3 length: 13 residues. This CDR3 is CSASPGTGIGYTF. CDR3 DNA: TGCAGTGCTAGTCCCGGGACAGGGATTGGCTACACCTTC.

This chain uses TRBV19 with TRBJ2-3; TRBD2 might be the D (6 bases). The CDR3 spans 17 residues. The ends were cut back, 1 base at V and 6 bases at J, with 20 bases in the middle. Per germline, CDR1 LNHDA and CDR2 SQIVND (reference sequence). This CDR3 reads CASSIGRGARRGDTQYF. CDR3 DNA sequence: TGTGCCAGTAGTATAGGTCGCGGGGCCCGCCGTGGGGATACGCAGTATTTT.

V usage is TRBV19 and J usage is TRBJ1-4; D unclear. CDR3 length equals 17 residues. CDR1 and CDR2 from the germline V gene are LNHDA and SQIVND (reference sequence). The V end lost 2 bases, the J end lost 8 bases, and 21 bases lay between the germline ends. CDR3 loop: CASSIFPAVTAPEKLFF. CDR3 nucleotides: TGTGCCAGTAGTATATTCCCCGCGGTCACCGCTCCGGAAAAACTGTTTTTT.

This chain joins TRBV9 and TRBJ2-1; the match to TRBD1 covers 10 bases. Germline values: CDR1 SGDLS, CDR2 YYNGEE. The V segment lost 2 bases and the J segment 8 bases; nucleotides outside the gene matches: 10. This CDR3 has 16 residues. The CDR3 nucleotides are TGTGCCAGCAGCGTCGCCCGAGGACAGGGGGACGATGAGCAGTTCTTC. This gives the protein CASSVARGQGDDEQFF.

V and J are TRBV7-9 and TRBJ2-7; TRBD1 matches 8 bases. This CDR3 has 15 residues. In germline, CDR1 is SEHNR, CDR2 FQNEAQ (reference sequence). V shed 3 bases, J shed 3 bases, and the junction held 7 bases outside the gene matches. This CDR3 reads CASSFTGTGDYEQYF. The CDR3 nucleotides are TGTGCCAGCAGCTTCACCGGGACAGGAGACTACGAGCAGTACTTC.

The chain combines TRBV5-1 with TRBJ2-1; 9 nucleotides match TRBD2. Germline V gene lookup returns CDR1 SGHRS and CDR2 YFSETQ. The CDR3 is made up of 21 amino acids. The ends lost 5 bases at V and 0 bases at J; junction bases unmatched: 21. This CDR3 reads CASSSLSGGPRQGSSYNEQFF. The CDR3 DNA is TGCGCCAGCAGTTCACTGAGCGGGGGGCCCCGTCAAGGGTCCTCCTACAATGAGCAGTTCTTC.

The gene calls are TRBV5-1 and TRBJ1-3; TRBD1 might be the D (5 bases). V was clipped by 0 bases and J by 0 bases, with 10 bases between them. In germline, CDR1 is SGHRS, CDR2 YFSETQ. The length of the CDR3 is 16 residues. Here the CDR3 reads CASSLDRFTSGNTIYF. For the CDR3, the DNA is TGCGCCAGCAGCTTGGACAGGTTCACCTCTGGAAACACCATATATTTT.

This chain uses TRBV5-1 with TRBJ1-1; 8 nucleotides match TRBD1. The CDR3 totals 14 residues. Losses at the gene ends were 6 bases for V and 5 bases for J; bases not matched to a gene: 9. Germline V gene data show CDR1 as SGHRS and CDR2 as YFSETQ. The CDR3 reads CASTQGTGGTEAFF. The CDR3 nucleotides read TGCGCCAGCACTCAAGGGACAGGCGGGACTGAAGCTTTCTTT.

The V gene is TRBV5-8, the J gene TRBJ1-4, with 7 bases aligning to TRBD1. Germline lookup yields CDR1 SGHTS and CDR2 YDEGEE. The CDR3 length is 14 residues. V was pared by 3 bases and J by 4 bases, with 3 bases of the junction left unmatched. Here the CDR3 reads CASSWGQLNEKLFF. The DNA of the CDR3 is TGTGCCAGCAGCTGGGGACAGCTTAATGAAAAACTGTTTTTT.

V is TRBV12-5 and J is TRBJ1-2, with a tentative D call TRBD1 (5 bases). Germline CDR1 and CDR2: LGHNT and FRNRAP. The CDR3 has 18 amino acids. V dropped 2 bases and J dropped 5 bases, with 24 bases sitting between them. The CDR3 bases are TGTGCTAGTGGTTTGCCTAACCGCCTCCAGCCGGGGGAGTATGGCTACACCTTC. It translates to CASGLPNRLQPGEYGYTF.

CDR3 in DNA: TGTGCCAGTAGTCCCACGAGTGGAGGCATTCAGTACTTC. Protein sequence: CASSPTSGGIQYF. The V and J genes are TRBV19 and TRBJ2-4, with D possibly TRBD2 on 5 matching bases. Germline V lookup: CDR1 LNHDA, CDR2 SQIVND (reference sequence). The germline V and J ends were trimmed by 5 bases and 9 bases, with 14 bases remaining between them. The CDR3 is 13 amino acids.

This clone appeared a single time. The chain is built from TRBV7-8 and TRBJ2-7; D unclear. V lost 7 bases to trimming and J lost 1 base, with 14 bases between them. CDR3 length: 14 amino acids. Germline CDR1 is SGHVS and CDR2 is FQNEAQ. The CDR3 sequence is CASNPNGGSYEQYF. The CDR3 DNA reads TGTGCCAGCAACCCCAACGGCGGATCCTACGAGCAGTACTTC.

The CDR3 nucleotides are TGTGCCAGCAGGAGGGACAGTTCCTACGAGCAGTACTTC. Its protein is CASRRDSSYEQYF. The chain is built from TRBV27 and TRBJ2-7; 7 nucleotides align to TRBD1. The CDR3 is made up of 13 amino acids. Germline V gives CDR1 MNHEY, CDR2 SMNVEV (reference sequence). V dropped 6 bases and J dropped 1; count of bases not matched to a gene: 3.